Below, 15 T cell receptor beta chains from the same sample are listed, as sequenced in a study of T cells after yellow fever vaccination. TCRdb re-called the 5' RACE reads with MiXCR, one entry per CDR3 protein. The top ten hold 13% to 15% of the sample, which has around 550,000 distinct CDR3 sequences, approximately 21% seen once. The sample was PBMCs, taken 15 days after the yellow fever booster vaccination. All receptors come from a man younger than 45 who received the YFV17D yellow fever vaccine.

V gene TRBV7-9 combines with J gene TRBJ2-7; TRBD1 is a possible D gene (5 bases). Germline-derived CDR1 and CDR2 are SEHNR and FQNEAQ (reference sequence). Trimming cost V 1 base and J 9 bases, with 13 bases left between them. The CDR3 length is 13 residues. CDR3 protein: CASSLEDTNAQYF. DNA for the CDR3: TGTGCCAGCAGCTTAGAGGACACTAACGCGCAGTACTTC. The full variable domain, rest sourced from reference TRBV7-9 and TRBJ2-7, is DTGVSQNPRHKITKRGQNVTFRCDPISEHNRLYWYRQTLGQGPEFLTYFQNEAQLEKSRLLSDRFSAERPKGSFSTLEIQRTEQGDSAMYLCASSLEDTNAQYFGPGTRLTVT.

This clonotype was recorded a few times. The gene calls are TRBV29-1 and TRBJ2-6; D is ambiguous. Looked up from germline, CDR1 is SQVTM and CDR2 is ANQGSEA. This CDR3 has 13 amino acids. Trimming took 7 bases from V and 2 from J, leaving 9 bases between them. CDR3: CSATEPGANVLTF. The CDR3 bases are TGCAGCGCGACCGAACCTGGGGCCAACGTCCTGACTTTC.

This clonotype has only a few counts. V is TRBV20-1 and J is TRBJ2-1; no clear D. This CDR3 is 11 amino acids long. V was trimmed by 7 bases and J by 6 bases, leaving 10 bases between them. Germline V gene data show CDR1 as DFQATT and CDR2 as SNEGSKA (reference sequence). The CDR3 sequence: CSGRSVNEQFF. DNA for the CDR3: TGCAGTGGACGGAGTGTCAATGAGCAGTTCTTC.

The V and J genes are TRBV7-2 and TRBJ1-1; D not certain. CDR1 and CDR2 from the germline V gene are SGHTA and FQGNSA. V lost 5 bases and J lost 7, with 17 bases in between. CDR3 length: 14 amino acids. The CDR3 loop is CASSPSRTMIEAFF. CDR3 sequence (DNA): TGTGCCAGCAGCCCAAGCCGCACGATGATTGAAGCTTTCTTT.

This clonotype showed up many times. The rearrangement joins TRBV20-1 to TRBJ2-5; D is undetermined. From germline, CDR1 is DFQATT and CDR2 SNEGSKA (reference sequence). V lost 3 bases and J 5 bases, leaving 4 bases between the germline ends. The CDR3 totals 10 residues. CDR3 residues: CSASLETQYF. The CDR3 DNA follows: TGCAGTGCTAGTTTGGAGACCCAGTACTTC.

This chain connects TRBV5-1 to TRBJ2-5; perhaps TRBD1 as D (6 bases). The CDR3 extends over 15 amino acids. CDR1 is SGHRS, CDR2 YFSETQ, per germline. The V end was cut by 2 bases, the J end by 5 bases, with 16 bases between. The CDR3 DNA sequence: TGCGCCAGCAGCTTTACAGGGTTTTTAGGGGAGACCCAGTACTTC. As protein: CASSFTGFLGETQYF.

V usage is TRBV5-1 and J usage is TRBJ2-1; TRBD2 aligns across 8 bases. J gave up 4 bases and V 0 bases, and 6 bases lay outside the gene matches. This CDR3 contains 16 residues. In germline, CDR1 is SGHRS, CDR2 YFSETQ. DNA for the CDR3: TGCGCCAGCAGCTTGGGATCGGGAGGGCTGTACAATGAGCAGTTCTTC. Protein product: CASSLGSGGLYNEQFF.

About this clonotype itself: An end of the junction does not agree with germline; a read error may underlie this. The chain uses TRBV4-3 and TRBJ2-3; 9 bases align to TRBD2. The CDR3 runs to 15 residues. Germline V gives CDR1 LGHNA, CDR2 YSLEER. The CDR3 loop reads CASCQGGRGTDTQYF. The CDR3 nucleotides read TGCGCCAGCTGCCAAGGCGGGAGGGGCACAGATACGCAGTATTTT.

Only a few counts were recorded for this clonotype. V gene TRBV5-1 combines with J gene TRBJ2-1; D possibly matches TRBD1 or TRBD2 (5 bases each). Germline V gene data show CDR1 as SGHRS and CDR2 as YFSETQ. Between the trimmed V and J ends, which lost 0 bases and 8 bases, there was a span of 15 bases. The CDR3 has 15 amino acids. The CDR3 DNA follows: TGCGCCAGCAGCTTGGGAGGGGACCGCAGGCATGAGCAGTTCTTC. It translates to CASSLGGDRRHEQFF.

This chain joins TRBV20-1 and TRBJ2-3; D is undetermined. Germline V gene lookup returns CDR1 DFQATT and CDR2 SNEGSKA (reference sequence). The CDR3 is 14 residues long. V shed 0 bases and J shed 6 bases, with 13 bases lying between them. The CDR3 DNA is TGCAGTGCTAGAGATCAGTTGGCGGCGGATACGCAGTATTTT. Translated: CSARDQLAADTQYF.

This clonotype came up a few times. The J gene is TRBJ1-1, the V gene TRBV6-6; the D is unclear. Trimming removed 6 bases from V and 8 bases from J, with 13 bases in between. The germline CDR1 and CDR2 sequences are MNHNY and SVGAGI (reference sequence). This CDR3 is 12 amino acids long. The DNA of the CDR3 is TGTGCCAGCAGCCCGTTCGGGGAAGAAGCTTTCTTT. It codes for CASSPFGEEAFF.

This clonotype was detected a few times. The V call is TRBV6-1, the J call TRBJ1-2; 10 bases fit TRBD1. The CDR3 has 14 residues. Germline CDR1 reads MNHNS; CDR2 reads SASEGT. V was pared by 7 bases and J by 8 bases, with 10 bases of the junction left unmatched. CDR3 in amino acids: CASILTGTGDGYTF. CDR3 DNA: TGTGCCAGCATCTTAACCGGGACAGGGGACGGCTACACCTTC.

CDR3 loop: CSAWRQNTEAFF. The CDR3 nucleotides are TGCAGTGCCTGGAGGCAGAACACTGAAGCTTTCTTT. The chain uses TRBV20-1 and TRBJ1-1; D ambiguous. This CDR3 region has 12 residues. Germline V gene lookup returns CDR1 DFQATT and CDR2 SNEGSKA (reference sequence). V was pared by 6 bases and J by 1 base, with 9 bases between.

Here the CDR3 reads CASSLTGFGEKLFF. CDR3 DNA: TGTGCCAGCAGCCTGACAGGGTTCGGTGAAAAACTGTTTTTT. This chain connects TRBV5-6 to TRBJ1-4, with 7 bases matching TRBD1. Trimming removed 4 bases from V and 7 bases from J; junction bases left unmatched: 7. Germline CDR1 is SGHDT and CDR2 is YYEEEE. This CDR3 has 14 amino acids. The full variable domain, completed using reference TRBV5-6 and TRBJ1-4, is DAGVTQSPTHLIKTRGQQVTLRCSPKSGHDTVSWYQQALGQGPQFIFQYYEEEERQRGNFPDRFSGHQFPNYSSELNVNALLLGDSALYLCASSLTGFGEKLFFGSGTQLSVL.

The chain combines TRBV20-1 with TRBJ1-2; 8 bases match TRBD1. The CDR3 totals 14 residues. In germline, CDR1 is DFQATT, CDR2 SNEGSKA (reference sequence). Trimming removed 6 bases from V and 7 bases from J; junction bases left unmatched: 13. CDR3 bases: TGCAGTGCCACCGACCCAGGGGGCACTACTGGCTACACCTTC. Amino acid sequence: CSATDPGGTTGYTF.